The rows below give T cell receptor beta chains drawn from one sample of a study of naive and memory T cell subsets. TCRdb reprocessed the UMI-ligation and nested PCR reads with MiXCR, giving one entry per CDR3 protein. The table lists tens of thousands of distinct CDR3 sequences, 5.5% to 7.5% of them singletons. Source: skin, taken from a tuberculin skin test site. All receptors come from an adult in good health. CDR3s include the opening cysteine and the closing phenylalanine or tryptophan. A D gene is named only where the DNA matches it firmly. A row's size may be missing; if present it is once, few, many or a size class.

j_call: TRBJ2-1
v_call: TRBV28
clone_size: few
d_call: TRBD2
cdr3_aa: CAAGTRTNEQFF
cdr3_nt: TGTGCAGCGGGGACTCGGACCAATGAGCAGTTCTTC

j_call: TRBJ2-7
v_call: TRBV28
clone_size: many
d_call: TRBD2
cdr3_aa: CASSWGELAGGEGEQYF
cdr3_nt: TGTGCCAGCAGTTGGGGGGAATTAGCGGGAGGCGAGGGCGAGCAGTACTTC

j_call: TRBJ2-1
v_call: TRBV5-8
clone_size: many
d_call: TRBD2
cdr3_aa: CASSLFPSGRPPEQFF
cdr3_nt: TGTGCCAGCAGCCTCTTCCCTAGCGGGAGACCCCCTGAGCAGTTCTTC

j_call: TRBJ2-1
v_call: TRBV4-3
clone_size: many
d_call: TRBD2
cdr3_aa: CASSQAHMTAGERNEQFF
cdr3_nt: TGCGCCAGCAGCCAAGCTCATATGACCGCGGGAGAAAGGAATGAGCAGTTCTTC

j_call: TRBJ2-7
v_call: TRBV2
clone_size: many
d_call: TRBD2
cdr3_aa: CASSGLARTRYEQYF
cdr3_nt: TGTGCCAGCAGTGGACTAGCGAGAACCCGCTACGAGCAGTACTTC

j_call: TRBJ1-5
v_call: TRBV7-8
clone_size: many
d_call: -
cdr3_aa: CASSLNSNQPQHF
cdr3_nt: TGTGCCAGCAGCTTAAATAGCAATCAGCCCCAGCATTTT

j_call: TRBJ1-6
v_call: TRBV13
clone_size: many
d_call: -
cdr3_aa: CASSGTPLGGNSPLHF
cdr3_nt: TGTGCCAGCAGCGGCACCCCCCTGGGGGGGAATTCACCCCTCCACTTT

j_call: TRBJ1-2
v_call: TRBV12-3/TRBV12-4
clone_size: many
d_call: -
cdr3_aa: CASSPEWHYGYTF
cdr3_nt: TGTGCCAGCAGTCCCGAATGGCACTATGGCTACACCTTC

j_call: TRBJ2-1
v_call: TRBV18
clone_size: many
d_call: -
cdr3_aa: CASSRGSNYNEQFF
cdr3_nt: TGTGCCAGCTCTAGGGGTAGCAACTACAATGAGCAGTTCTTC

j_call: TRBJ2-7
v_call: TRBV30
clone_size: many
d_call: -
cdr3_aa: CAWSRSSYEQYF
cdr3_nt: TGTGCCTGGAGCCGCAGCTCCTACGAGCAGTACTTC

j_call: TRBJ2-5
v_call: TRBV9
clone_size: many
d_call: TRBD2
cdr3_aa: CASSVSGSKETQYF
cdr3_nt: TGTGCCAGCAGCGTTAGCGGGAGCAAAGAGACCCAGTACTTC

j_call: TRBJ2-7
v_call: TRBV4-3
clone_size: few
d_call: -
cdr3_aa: CASSLALGPYEQYF
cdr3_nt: TGCGCCAGCAGCCTAGCCCTAGGTCCCTACGAGCAGTACTTC

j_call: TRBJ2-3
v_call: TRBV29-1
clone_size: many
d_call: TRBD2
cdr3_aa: CSVVLAGEGDTQYF
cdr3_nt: TGCAGCGTTGTATTAGCGGGAGAAGGCGATACGCAGTATTTT

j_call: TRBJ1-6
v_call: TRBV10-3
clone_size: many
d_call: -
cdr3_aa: CAISETPYNSPLHF
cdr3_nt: TGTGCCATCAGTGAGACCCCCTATAATTCACCCCTCCACTTT

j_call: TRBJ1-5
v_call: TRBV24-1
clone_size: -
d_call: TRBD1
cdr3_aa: CATPGGRGRLVGDPDNQPQHF
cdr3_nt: TGTGCCACCCCCGGGGGCAGGGGGCGATTAGTAGGGGATCCGGACAATCAGCCCCAGCATTTT

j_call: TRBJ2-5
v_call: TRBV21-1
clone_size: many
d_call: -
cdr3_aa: CASGRDYQETQYF
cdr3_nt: TGTGCCAGCGGCCGGGACTACCAAGAGACCCAGTACTTC

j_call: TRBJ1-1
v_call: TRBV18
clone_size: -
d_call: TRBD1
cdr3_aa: CASSTGQGNTEAFF
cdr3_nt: TGTGCCAGCTCAACCGGACAGGGGAACACTGAAGCTTTCTTT

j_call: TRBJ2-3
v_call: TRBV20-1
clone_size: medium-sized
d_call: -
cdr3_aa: CSARRGATDTQYF
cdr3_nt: TGCAGTGCTAGGCGTGGTGCCACAGATACGCAGTATTTT

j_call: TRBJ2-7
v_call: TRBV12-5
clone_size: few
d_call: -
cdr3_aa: CASGFMTWKQYF
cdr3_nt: TGTGCTAGTGGTTTTATGACCTGGAAGCAGTACTTC

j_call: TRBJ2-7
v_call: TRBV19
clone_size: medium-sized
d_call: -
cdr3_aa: CASSLTGTSIYEQYF
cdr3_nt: TGTGCCAGTAGTTTAACCGGGACATCTATTTACGAGCAGTACTTC

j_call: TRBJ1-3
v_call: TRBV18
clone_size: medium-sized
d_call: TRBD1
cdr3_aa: CASSFTGAVEDTIYF
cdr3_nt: TGTGCCAGCTCATTCACAGGGGCGGTTGAAGACACCATATATTTT

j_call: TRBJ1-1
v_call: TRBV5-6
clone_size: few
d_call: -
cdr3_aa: CASSLESGPKAFF
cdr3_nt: TGTGCCAGCAGCTTGGAATCAGGGCCCAAGGCTTTCTTT

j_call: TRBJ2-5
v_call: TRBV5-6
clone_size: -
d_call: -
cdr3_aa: CASIDRSRSQETQYF
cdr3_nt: TGTGCCAGCATCGATCGAAGTAGAAGCCAAGAGACCCAGTACTTC

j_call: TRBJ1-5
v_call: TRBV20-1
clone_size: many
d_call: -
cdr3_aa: CSAKGMSNQPQHF
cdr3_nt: TGCAGTGCTAAGGGAATGAGCAATCAGCCCCAGCATTTT

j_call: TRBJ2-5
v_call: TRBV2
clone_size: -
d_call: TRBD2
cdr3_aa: CATRDYQETQYF
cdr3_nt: TGTGCCACCCGGGACTATCAAGAGACCCAGTACTTC

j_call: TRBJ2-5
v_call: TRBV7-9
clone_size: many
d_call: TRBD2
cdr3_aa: CASSSTSGSETQYF
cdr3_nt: TGTGCCAGCAGCTCCACTAGCGGGAGCGAGACCCAGTACTTC